The 23 T cell receptor beta chains below were found in one sample sequenced in a study of blood T cell repertoires in COVID-19. Method: immunoSEQ multiplex PCR; TCRdb's copy keeps in-frame clones and lacks some. The sample comprises roughly 170,000 clones, approximately 79% of which are singletons, and roughly 8% rests with the top ten. The material sequenced was peripheral blood. These receptors all come from a woman aged 60-75 years with COVID-19, enrolled during active disease.

The V gene is TRBV9, the J gene TRBJ1-3, with a possible D match to TRBD1 (6 bases). Germline lookup yields CDR1 SGDLS and CDR2 YYNGEE. The length of the CDR3 is 17 residues. The ends were cut back, 1 base at V and 8 bases at J, with 22 bases in the middle. CDR3 residues: CASSVRPGQEDWYTIYF. The DNA for the CDR3 is TGTGCCAGCAGCGTACGACCGGGACAAGAGGACTGGTACACCATATATTTT.

The rearrangement uses TRBV12-3 or TRBV12-4 and TRBJ1-1; D gene ambiguous. The CDR3 consists of 11 residues. Trimming pared 3 bases from V and 8 bases from J, leaving 7 bases between. The chain's CDR3 is CASSFHREAFF. The CDR3 bases are TGTGCCAGCAGTTTCCACAGAGAAGCTTTCTTT.

The chain couples TRBV6-2 or TRBV6-3 to TRBJ2-1; TRBD1 agrees at 7 bases. The CDR3 has 16 residues. V trimming: 6 bases; J trimming: 4 bases; junction bases outside the gene matches: 12. Germline assignment: CDR1 MNHEY and CDR2 SVGEGT. CDR3 in amino acids: CASSPGQAAIYNEQFF. Here the CDR3 DNA reads TGTGCCAGCAGCCCCGGACAGGCGGCTATTTACAATGAGCAGTTCTTC.

This rearrangement joins TRBV5-1 to TRBJ1-5; 7 bases fit TRBD1. Germline trimming cut 3 bases from V and 5 bases from J; bases unmatched to any gene: 8. The CDR3 is made up of 15 amino acids. Germline CDR1 and CDR2: SGHRS and YFSETQ. The CDR3 DNA reads TGCGCCAGCAGCTCCCTCGGACAGGCTCATCAGCCCCAGCATTTT. This codes for CASSSLGQAHQPQHF.

V gene TRBV6-5 combines with J gene TRBJ2-7; TRBD1 might be the D (5 bases). The V gene's germline CDR1 is MNHEY and CDR2 SVGAGI. Trimming shortened V by 6 bases and J by 0 bases, and 9 bases separated the two germline ends. This CDR3 region has 13 residues. The CDR3 is CASRATASYEQYV. The CDR3, as DNA: TGTGCCAGCAGGGCGACAGCCTCCTACGAGCAGTACGTC.

The chain recombines TRBV19 with TRBJ2-7; D remains ambiguous. The CDR3 totals 14 residues. Germline lookup yields CDR1 LNHDA and CDR2 SQIVND (reference sequence). Trimming took 7 bases from V and 2 from J, leaving 15 bases between them. CDR3 amino acids: CASTESISAYEQYF. The CDR3 DNA reads as TGTGCCAGTACCGAGTCAATTTCGGCCTACGAGCAGTACTTC.

The chain couples TRBV11-2 to TRBJ1-6; no definite D call. CDR1 and CDR2 from the germline V gene are SGHAT and FQNNGV. V gave up 2 bases and J gave up 5 bases, with 7 bases separating them. The CDR3 runs to 14 residues. CDR3 DNA sequence: TGTGCCAGCAGCTTAAACGGGAATAATTCACCCCTCCACTTT. As protein: CASSLNGNNSPLHF.

The chain combines TRBV7-9 with TRBJ2-4, with 7 bases that match TRBD2. The germline gives CDR1 SEHNR, CDR2 FQNEAQ (reference sequence). The V and J ends lost 10 bases and 9 bases, in that order; junction bases with no gene match: 12. The CDR3 extends over 13 amino acids. The chain's CDR3 is CATAGGRGIIQYF. CDR3 DNA: TGTGCCACGGCGGGCGGGAGAGGGATCATTCAGTACTTC.

The CDR3 region has the DNA TGTGCCAGCAGCCCGCCGGGACACAAAGAAGAGACCCAGTACTTC. Translation: CASSPPGHKEETQYF. The V gene is TRBV5-4, the J gene TRBJ2-5; D possibly corresponds to TRBD1 (6 bases). V dropped 4 bases and J dropped 3 bases, with 16 bases sitting between them. The CDR3 contains 15 residues. The germline V gene has CDR1 SGHNT and CDR2 YYREEE (reference sequence).

This clone was picked up one time. This chain joins TRBV11-3 and TRBJ2-5; D is undetermined. The length of the CDR3 is 13 residues. The germline V gene has CDR1 SGHNT and CDR2 YENEEA. The germline V and J ends were trimmed by 5 bases and 1 base, with 8 bases remaining between them. The CDR3 DNA is TGTGCCAGCAGCCGAGGCCCCCAAGAGACCCAGTACTTC. Amino acids: CASSRGPQETQYF.

This clone was detected a few times. The V call is TRBV19, the J call TRBJ2-1, with D hard to call. The germline V gene encodes CDR1 LNHDA and CDR2 SQIVND (reference sequence). The length of the CDR3 is 14 residues. Trimming removed 3 bases at V and 5 bases at J, with 11 bases between. The CDR3 sequence: CASSIYPQDNEQFF. For the CDR3, the DNA is TGTGCCAGTAGTATTTATCCCCAGGACAATGAGCAGTTCTTC.

The genes are TRBV7-2 and TRBJ2-7, with 9 bases fitting TRBD2. Germline values: CDR1 SGHTA, CDR2 FQGNSA. CDR3 size: 14 residues. V lost 5 bases to trimming and J lost 5 bases; unmatched junction nucleotides: 7. CDR3 sequence: CASSPARTSDEQYF. The CDR3 DNA sequence: TGTGCCAGCAGCCCCGCCCGGACTAGCGACGAGCAGTACTTC.

The chain couples TRBV7-2 to TRBJ1-2, with D possibly matching TRBD1 (5 bases). V lost 4 bases, J lost 7 bases, and 16 bases lay in between. The CDR3 is made up of 14 amino acids. CDR1 and CDR2 (germline): SGHTA, FQGNSA. The CDR3 sequence: CASSSGPGVAGYTF. The CDR3 DNA follows: TGTGCCAGCAGCTCGGGGCCGGGGGTCGCTGGCTACACCTTC.

The gene calls are TRBV4-2 and TRBJ2-4, with TRBD2 matching over 10 bases. J lost 9 bases, V lost 0 bases, and 5 bases had no gene match. Germline V lookup: CDR1 LGHNA, CDR2 YNFKEQ. This CDR3 is built from 15 residues. The CDR3 DNA reads as TGTGCCAGCAGCCAAGAAGCTAGCGGGGGTGCCATTCAGTACTTC. Encoded protein: CASSQEASGGAIQYF.

V and J are TRBV2 and TRBJ1-1; D perhaps matches TRBD1 (5 bases). The CDR3 spans 14 residues. V lost 5 bases and J lost 11, with 21 bases in between. Germline V gene lookup returns CDR1 SNHLY and CDR2 FYNNEI. This chain's CDR3 is CASSPDRGAGKAFF. In nucleotides, the CDR3 is TGTGCCAGCAGTCCTGACCGCGGGGCAGGAAAGGCTTTCTTT.

The rearrangement uses TRBV4-3 and TRBJ2-3; TRBD2 aligns across 7 bases. Losses at the gene ends were 0 bases for V and 2 bases for J; bases not matched to a gene: 8. The germline V gene has CDR1 LGHNA and CDR2 YSLEER. The CDR3 extends over 17 amino acids. CDR3 DNA sequence: TGCGCCAGCAGCCAAGATGTTAGGCGGGAGAACACAGATACGCAGTATTTT. Translation: CASSQDVRRENTDTQYF.

Written as DNA, the CDR3 is TGTGCCAGCAGGGGGCCCCCGAGCTCACCCCTCCACTTT. This sequence encodes CASRGPPSSPLHF. The chain combines TRBV12-3 or TRBV12-4 with TRBJ1-6; weak D call: TRBD1 (5 bases). The CDR3 is 13 amino acids. V shed 6 bases and J shed 10 bases, with 13 bases lying between them.

A single count supports this clone. The V and J genes are TRBV11-1 and TRBJ1-2; 7 positions agree with TRBD1. The J segment lost 1 base and the V segment lost 5 bases, leaving 4 bases of the junction unmatched. The CDR3 is 14 amino acids. Per the germline V gene, CDR1 is SGHAT and CDR2 is FQDESV (reference sequence). The CDR3 is CASSQDRLNYGYTF. For the CDR3, the DNA is TGTGCCAGCAGCCAGGACAGGCTTAACTATGGCTACACCTTC.

The chain uses TRBV2 and TRBJ2-7, with TRBD2 matching over 14 bases. After removal of 0 bases from V and 2 bases from J, the junction contained 6 bases not matched to a gene. Germline CDR1 is SNHLY and CDR2 is FYNNEI. This CDR3 contains 18 residues. The CDR3 loop reads CASSEAGLAGVGAYEQYF. CDR3 bases: TGTGCCAGCAGTGAAGCGGGACTAGCGGGAGTAGGGGCCTACGAGCAGTACTTC.

This clone turned up a few times. The chain combines TRBV4-2 with TRBJ2-5; 11 bases are a match to TRBD2. Germline loops: CDR1 LGHNA, CDR2 YNFKEQ. The CDR3 runs 15 residues. V lost 4 bases, J lost 5 bases, and 6 bases stayed unmatched. The chain's CDR3 is CASSLAGGPEETQYF. The CDR3 DNA follows: TGTGCCAGCAGCCTAGCGGGGGGGCCTGAGGAGACCCAGTACTTC.

The rearrangement links TRBV6-6 to TRBJ1-1, with 7 bases that match TRBD1. Germline V gene data show CDR1 as MNHNY and CDR2 as SVGAGI (reference sequence). The CDR3 consists of 14 residues. With V trimmed by 7 bases and J by 1 base, 6 bases remained unmatched. CDR3 loop: CASTATGTNTEAFF. The CDR3 DNA sequence: TGTGCCAGCACCGCGACAGGGACGAACACTGAAGCTTTCTTT.

This clone was observed at least ten times. The chain carries TRBV19 and TRBJ1-2, with 7 bases matching TRBD1. The V and J ends lost 5 bases and 4 bases, in that order; junction bases with no gene match: 7. The CDR3 loop spans 14 amino acids. Germline assignment: CDR1 LNHDA and CDR2 SQIVND (reference sequence). For the CDR3, the DNA is TGTGCCAGTAGTCCGGGGACAGAGAGCTATGGCTACACCTTC. Its translation is CASSPGTESYGYTF.

This chain connects TRBV11-2 to TRBJ2-1; 8 positions match TRBD2. CDR3 length: 13 residues. V was pared by 5 bases and J by 10 bases, with 7 bases of the junction left unmatched. Germline values: CDR1 SGHAT, CDR2 FQNNGV. The DNA of the CDR3 is TGTGCCAGCAGCCCGGGGGGGCATGGGGAGCAGTTCTTC. This sequence encodes CASSPGGHGEQFF.